This T cell receptor (beta chain) originates from a study of blood T cell repertoires in COVID-19 (dated by TCRdb to the early 2020s). At the level of the whole study: The collaborator samples originated in the United States, Italy and Spain and spanned the acute and convalescent phases of COVID-19. The sample metadata nearly always contained a de-identified subject ID, COVID-19 status, age in years and sex. The prospective study material was composed of cDNA or gDNA derived from T cells, B-cell-depleted T cells, or PBMCs. Where available, HLA class I and class II types were taken from metadata supplied by the sample provider and were not determined by assay-based typing. The repertoires were released in a freely available public database intended as a resource for research on the immune response to SARS-CoV-2. The samples were drawn from two sources: the first 160 participants of the ongoing ImmuneRACE study, and 950 to 1,500 subjects contributed by 6 global collaborators. The dataset comprised deeply sampled blood TCRbeta repertoires from subjects exposed to, actively infected with, or recovered from COVID-19. The investigation overall reported the following: The amount of clinical and demographic metadata varied by source and participant and was provided uncurated.

In regard to this clone: Its antigen specificity is not known. Base qualities were left out, and no much larger clone turns up one base away.

Whole blood was collected in K2EDTA tubes by collaborating institutions according to the institutions' own protocols. Collaborator samples were shipped for TCRbeta analysis as frozen whole blood, isolated PBMCs, or DNA extracted from either sample type. According to the germline V gene (reference sequence), CDR1 reads SSHAT and CDR2 reads FNYEAQ. Between the V and J ends, shortened by 4 bases and 0 bases respectively, the junction contains 9 bases. Inclusive of the bounding cysteine and phenylalanine, the CDR3 is 15 residues long. Only the CDR3 DNA stays, 45 bases, in frame from base 1. The immunoSEQ Assay, a bias-controlled multiplex PCR, was used to amplify TCRbeta CDR3 regions from genomic DNA. As for how the authors treated the data: The number of nucleated cells in each sample was estimated from the amplification of reference gene primers within the assay. Sequence reads were collapsed and filtered to measure the absolute abundance of every unique TCRbeta CDR3 rearrangement. For each sample, productive Simpson clonality was calculated as the square root of Simpson's diversity index over productive rearrangements. The immuneACCESS repertoire file appears here via TCRdb, limited to in-frame rearrangements. These files lack a portion of the clones; in checked studies, under half of the deficit traces to unresolved V genes, and the cause of the others is not known. The V and J calls and clone size were taken over from that table, and D and trimming were inferred from the DNA. Across this sample there are more than 100,000 clones, with about four fifths seen only once. The ten most abundant clones make up 4% to 5% of the sample.

Sequencing used peripheral blood. The sequence is built from TRBV7-7 and TRBJ2-2; 5 matching bases give a weak D call of TRBD2. This TCR was recovered from a woman between 65 and 79 years old with acute or convalescent COVID-19. The DNA sequence reads TGTGCCAGCAGCTCACGGGAAACGAACACCGGGGAGCTGTTTTTT. Its protein product is CASSSRETNTGELFF. The CDR3 plus the reference TRBV7-7 and TRBJ2-2 genes for the other parts give the full variable domain: GAGVSQSPRYKVTKRGQDVTLRCDPISSHATLYWYQQALGQGPEFLTYFNYEAQPDKSGLPSDRFSAERPEGSISTLTIQRTEQRDSAMYRCASSSRETNTGELFFGEGSRLTVL.